This TCR beta chain was retrieved from a study of OX40 agonist ivuxolimab in advanced cancers. Study overall: An agonistic human IgG2 monoclonal antibody against OX40 (CD134) was given. Eligibility rules accepted prior anti-PD-1, anti-PD-L1 or anti-CTLA-4 therapy, and over 30% had some.

Regarding this clone: Its antigen is unidentified.

Blood draws occurred at baseline, cycle 4 day 1, and cycle 7 day 1. CDR1 MNHNS and CDR2 SASEGT come from the germline V gene. V trimming: 10 bases; J trimming: 2 bases; junction bases outside the gene matches: 8. This CDR3 comprises 13 residues. Profiling relied on immunoSEQ multiplex PCR, and the TCRdb table lists in-frame clones only, not all of them. The data hold some 80,000 clones, with about 83% observed a single time. General study results and limits: Antigen specificity remained undetermined for the expanded peripheral T cells.

The V gene is TRBV6-1, the J gene TRBJ2-7; 7 bases fit TRBD1. The receptor's source is an adult with an advanced solid tumor such as melanoma, head and neck, liver or kidney cancer. The sample here was CD4+ or CD8+ T cells sorted from blood, taken in a trial of the OX40 agonist ivuxolimab. The CDR3 loop is CAIQRDSTYEQYF. The CDR3 DNA reads as TGTGCCATCCAGAGGGACAGCACCTACGAGCAGTACTTC.